This TCR beta chain came from a study of cytomegalovirus exposure and HLA in healthy donors (dated by TCRdb to about 2017). Broadly, across the study: An earlier analysis of approximately 550 of the donors reported roughly 270 Gb of sequence data and 117 million unique TCR beta sequences from about 179 million T cells. In a later analysis, previously published TCR beta repertoires from fewer than 750 donors were re-analyzed and high-resolution HLA genotyping was added so that TCR occurrence patterns could be studied. Among the roughly 380 genotyped donors, approximately 76% belonged to the genetic ancestry cluster associated with self-reported Caucasian donors. Besides the first cohort of around 700 subjects, a separate validation cohort made up of roughly 120 different subjects was used. Donor age, sex, ethnicity and CMV serostatus were collected together with the repertoire data. All discovery cohort repertoires had been generated using a single sequencing platform. On average, around 230,000 unique TCR beta nucleotide sequences were sequenced per donor among 300 to 500 genotyped donors of the cohort, with roughly 20% of those sequences being non-productive. The study profiled the T cell repertoires of under 850 subjects by immunosequencing and related them to cytomegalovirus serostatus. In an earlier analysis of 587 of the donors, high-throughput TCR beta sequencing was used to judge whether each TCR beta V gene segment behaved as functional or pseudogenic. The aim of the study was to test whether cataloging public T cell receptors could identify signatures of past pathogen exposure. Typing coverage varied by locus: roughly 629-640 donors for A, B, C, DRB1 and DQB1; approximately 520 for DQA1; around 570 for DPA1; approximately 490 for DPB1. Four to six DR-DQ haplotypes were handled as single units for association and clustering, since linkage in the cohort was strong. Genome-wide SNP genotypes for about 65% of the roughly 700 donors were used in a later genetic analysis, which treated that subset as a discovery cohort. In the later analysis, no new phenotypic data were used to find candidate immune exposures; instead, reliance was placed on TCR beta sequences and their occurrence across donors. An early release covering roughly 600 HLA-typed donors comprised about 290 gigabases of sequencing data and around 86 million unique TCR sequences. To predict cytomegalovirus infection status, the study brought together high-throughput TCR immunosequencing, statistical association of individual TCRs with disease status, and machine learning. Both class I and class II loci were covered by HLA typing, at four-digit resolution.

In total, roughly 670 healthy bone marrow donors made up the cohort. All cohort members were sampled while nominally healthy, although unrecorded immune exposures were likely present. The donor tested CMV seronegative, placing the donor among the 350 or so seronegative members of the cohort. A peripheral blood sample was collected from each donor, and TCR beta sequencing was performed on peripheral blood mononuclear cells. The Qiagen DNeasy Blood Extraction Kit was used to extract genomic DNA from the blood cell samples. To note about this clone: Its antigen is unknown. The input lacks base qualities; no much larger clone sits a single base away.

On the study overall, not on this receptor specifically: In a later analysis, HLA-associated TCR beta chains were found to be more clonally expanded and to have lower generation probabilities than equally common non-associated chains. The study gave a list of some 150 TCR beta chains associated with cytomegalovirus. Roughly uniform sequencing depth across donors was assumed in presence/absence analyses, although this assumption may not hold. When HLA alleles, especially DR and DQ, strongly co-occurred, attributing TCR associations to individual alleles was difficult. Most CMV-associated TCR beta chains appeared to be HLA-restricted in a later analysis, and the HLA associations seemed to be driven largely by CMV exposure. A later analysis found that TCR association rates varied across HLA loci, with DRB1 alleles showing the most associated TCRs and HLA-C alleles the fewest. Cytomegalovirus status was reported to be diagnosed by the classifier with high specificity and sensitivity in both the original and validation cohorts. Because counts were too low, more than 15 rarely observed V segments, including chromosome 9 orphons, were left out of the earlier analysis of 587 of the donors. The cohort was sequenced for TCR beta chains only, and without alpha or paired-chain data the features that could be detected were limited. In vitro tests confirmed that a few of the cytomegalovirus-associated TCR beta chains recognize cytomegalovirus antigens. In an earlier analysis of approximately 590 of the donors, most TCR beta V segments appeared in productive rearrangements about 87% or about 30% of the time, broadly matching IMGT annotations. A group of highly shared sequence variants was considered likely to be a technical artifact of the sequencing pipeline. A further reported finding was that TCR beta sequences accurately predicted the HLA-A and HLA-B alleles for most subjects in the first cohort. In a later analysis, about 16,000 TCR beta sequences were associated with specific HLA alleles at a false discovery rate of 0.05. Because HLA typing was missing for some donors at each locus, association tests included only the typed subset. While some public TCRs were present in many individuals, most TCR sequences turned up only very rarely across donors. A later genetic analysis associated a missense DCLRE1C variant with V-gene and J-gene trimming of TCR beta chains, and an independent cohort replicated the association. A later genetic analysis reported fewer N-insertions in productive TCRs among donors in an Asian-associated ancestry cluster than the approximately 700-donor mean. Several of the top co-occurrence clusters appeared to be linked to parvovirus B19, influenza, CMV and Epstein-Barr virus, according to a later analysis. The authors suggested that the approach could potentially be extended to other disease states and immunological phenotypes. Correlated functional status among segregating V segments might reflect linkage disequilibrium, but an unknown experimental factor could not be ruled out. Some IMGT-functional V segments, including TRBV6-2 and TRBV6-3, could not be distinguished by the 87-base-pair reads and were therefore excluded. Immune exposure information for the cohort was limited to CMV serostatus.

Library preparation used the immunoSEQ multiplex PCR assay. For the multiplex PCR, a mixture combining 60 forward primers for TCR Vbeta segments and 13 reverse primers for TCR Jbeta segments was used. Amplification of the CDR3 region of rearranged TCR beta genes was performed with a multiplex PCR assay on genomic DNA. On the Illumina HiSeq System, the amplified TCR beta libraries were sequenced as 87-base-pair reads. Per the source publication's procedure: Across the 500 to 750 repertoires, a later analysis counted tens of millions of unique TCR beta chains, 8.5 million to 12 million of which were shared by at least two donors. To remove PCR and sequencing errors, raw reads were error-corrected and collapsed into unique sequences using a nearest-neighbor algorithm that merged closely related sequences. CDR3 sequences were aligned to IMGT reference sequences to assign V, D and J gene segments. For a sequence to be retained, a match of at least six nucleotides was required to both a V gene segment and a J gene segment. Rearrangements were called productive when the CDR3 lacked stop codons and stayed in frame with V and J; all others were non-productive. CDR3 was defined according to IMGT convention as the region running from the second conserved V-encoded cysteine to the conserved J-encoded phenylalanine. In an earlier analysis of approximately 590 of the donors, sequences lacking an unambiguous match to a single V gene segment were excluded. In an earlier analysis of 587 of the donors, V segments were called functional above 56.7% productive rearrangements and were called segregating when the between-donor standard deviation exceeded 5%. A statistical classification framework was developed to diagnose cytomegalovirus status using the catalog of TCR beta chain sequences. In a later analysis, TCR nucleotide sequences were compared against IMGT/GENE-DB human TR gene sequences so that V and J genes could be assigned. In a later analysis, CDR3 sequences and most-parsimonious VDJ recombination scenarios were assigned using the TCRdist pipeline. In a later analysis, each TCR beta chain was defined by its CDR3 amino acid sequence together with its V-gene family, and reads lacking a unique V-gene family were excluded. A later analysis removed 592 highly shared, low-generation-probability nucleotide sequences to deal with suspected cross-contamination and a sequencing artifact. In a later analysis, a clonal expansion index was calculated for each public chain from normalized within-repertoire ranks of inferred template counts. In a later analysis, generation probabilities were computed with a VDJ recombination model fitted to out-of-frame rearrangements, and the resulting probabilities were checked against IGoR. In a later analysis, hypergeometric tests were used to score TCR-TCR, TCR-HLA and TCR-CMV co-occurrence, with a repertoire-size bias correction applied to TCR pairs. To estimate false discovery rates, a later analysis permuted the HLA or CMV assignments 20 times. In a later analysis, co-occurring TCRs were grouped using DBSCAN, and TCRdist sequence similarity was added for clustering within HLA-allele-positive subsets. Repertoires with fewer than 30,000 or more than 120,000 public chains were left out of co-occurrence clustering, as were five repertoires with anomalous nucleotide sharing. TCRdb took this table from immuneACCESS and kept in-frame rearrangements with V and J called. Such tables lack part of the clones; where checked against another copy, unresolved V genes explain under half of the gap, and the rest is unexplained. For V, J and clone size, that table is used; D and trimming come from the DNA. Counted in this sample were approximately 100,000 clones; about 77% of them appeared once. Less than 5% of the sample lies in the top ten.

For CDR1 and CDR2, the germline V gene (reference sequence) lists GTSNPN and SVGIG. The CDR3 covers 14 residues, taking in both the cysteine and the phenylalanine. The read is trimmed to its CDR3 DNA, 42 bases read in frame from base 1. Relative to germline, V is 3 bases shorter and J is 7 bases shorter, with 15 bases between their ends. The TCR comes from a woman aged 40 to 50 in good health and CMV-seronegative. The V and J segments used are TRBV30 and TRBJ1-4, with the identity of the D gene unclear. Material for sequencing was PBMCs. The DNA sequence is given as TGTGCCTGGAGCTCCTACGGGTCCACTGAAAAACTGTTTTTT. This is translated as CAWSSYGSTEKLFF.